Listed here are 8 T cell receptor beta chains from one sample, sequenced in a study of radiotherapy plus CTLA-4 blockade in lung cancer. The assay was immunoSEQ multiplex PCR, and TCRdb's table has in-frame clones only and misses some. The profile shows roughly 45,000 clones, roughly 59% of them singletons. Sequencing used peripheral blood, obtained from a patient treated with radiotherapy plus ipilimumab. The receptors derive from a human donor with non-small cell lung cancer who had a partial response to radiotherapy plus ipilimumab.

This clone has a handful of counts. This chain links TRBV5-1 with TRBJ1-3, with a possible D match to TRBD1 (6 bases). Germline V gives CDR1 SGHRS, CDR2 YFSETQ. The CDR3 is made up of 15 amino acids. The V end lost 2 bases, the J end lost 3 bases, and 12 bases lay between the germline ends. CDR3 bases: TGCGCCAGCAGCTTCTTAGGGGGGGTTGGAAACACCATATATTTT. Its protein product is CASSFLGGVGNTIYF.

As for this clone: The junction differs from germline at one of its ends, possibly a read error. CDR3 DNA: TGTGCCAGCAGTTACTCTTTCCGGGACAGGGGGGACTTC. Amino acids: CASSYSFRDRGDF. The chain joins TRBV6-5 to TRBJ2-5, with 11 bases matching TRBD1. CDR3 length: 13 amino acids. Germline CDR1 and CDR2: MNHEY and SVGAGI.

The chain carries TRBV6-5 and TRBJ1-2, with D maybe TRBD1 (6 bases). The CDR3 has 15 amino acids. Germline lookup yields CDR1 MNHEY and CDR2 SVGAGI. V lost 0 bases, J lost 7 bases, and 15 bases lay in between. In DNA, the CDR3 is TGTGCCAGCAGTTACTCAAGGGAGGGGGGGTTTGGCTACACCTTC. Protein product: CASSYSREGGFGYTF.

This chain links TRBV9 with TRBJ2-2; 10 bases agree with TRBD2. V shed 4 bases and J 6 bases; nucleotides not matched to a gene: 12. The germline gives CDR1 SGDLS, CDR2 YYNGEE. The CDR3 totals 17 residues. CDR3 region: CASSPVGLAGAPGELFF. Here the CDR3 DNA reads TGTGCCAGCAGCCCCGTCGGTCTAGCGGGAGCACCCGGGGAGCTGTTTTTT.

This clone was seen only a few times. The J gene is TRBJ2-1, the V gene TRBV20-1; weak D call: TRBD1 (5 bases). This CDR3 spans 11 amino acids. CDR1 is DFQATT, CDR2 SNEGSKA, per germline (reference sequence). CDR3 amino acids: CTPGAGNEQFF. CDR3 DNA sequence: TGCACCCCGGGCGCAGGGAATGAGCAGTTCTTC.

The rearrangement uses TRBV19 and TRBJ2-2; TRBD2 aligns across 9 bases. V shed 7 bases and J 7 bases; nucleotides not matched to a gene: 13. The CDR3 contains 16 residues. Germline loops: CDR1 LNHDA, CDR2 SQIVND (reference sequence). The CDR3 spells CASTDFAGGPIGELFF. CDR3 sequence (DNA): TGTGCCAGTACCGATTTTGCGGGAGGGCCTATCGGGGAGCTGTTTTTT.

This clone was seen more than once but under ten times. This chain connects TRBV6-4 to TRBJ2-1; the D gene is possibly TRBD1 (5 bases). V gave up 1 base and J gave up 9 bases, with 7 bases separating them. CDR3 length: 12 amino acids. Germline CDR1 is MRHNA and CDR2 is SNTAGT. CDR3 protein: CASSDFRVEQFF. Here the CDR3 DNA reads TGTGCCAGCAGTGACTTCAGGGTTGAGCAGTTCTTC.

J is TRBJ2-3 and V is TRBV2; D is unclear. The CDR3 is 11 residues long. Germline-derived CDR1 and CDR2 are SNHLY and FYNNEI. V lost 8 bases, J lost 0 bases, and 3 bases lay in between. The CDR3 sequence is CASSSTDTQYF. In nucleotides, the CDR3 is TGTGCCAGCTCTAGCACAGATACGCAGTATTTT.